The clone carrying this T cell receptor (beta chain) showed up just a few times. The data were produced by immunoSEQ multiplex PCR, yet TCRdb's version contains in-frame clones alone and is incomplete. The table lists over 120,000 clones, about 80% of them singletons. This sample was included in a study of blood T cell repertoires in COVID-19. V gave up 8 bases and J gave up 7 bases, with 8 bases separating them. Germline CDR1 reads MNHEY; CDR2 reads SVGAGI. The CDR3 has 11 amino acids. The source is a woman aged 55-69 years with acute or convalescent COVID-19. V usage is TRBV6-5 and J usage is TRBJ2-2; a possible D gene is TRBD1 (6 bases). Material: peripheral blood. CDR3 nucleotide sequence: TGTGCCAGCTGGGGGCACGGGGAGCTGTTTTTT. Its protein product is CASWGHGELFF.